This entry features one T cell receptor (beta chain) sequence. CD8 cells regarded as naive lacked CD45RO, were positively chosen for CCR7, and omitted terminally differentiated effector memory CD45RA+ cells. With 0 bases removed from V and 10 bases from J, the gap between germline ends came to 13 bases. Germline-derived CDR1 and CDR2 are SGHRS and YFSETQ. The length of the CDR3 is 13 residues. The data were taken from a study of shared clonotypes between healthy human individuals. How the authors handled the data: ImmunoSEQ sequences covered only the junction and lacked quality scores; filtering therefore differed. Repertoires were generated with immunoSEQ multiplex PCR, while TCRdb's copy carries only in-frame clones and drops some. The V and J calls and the clone size are those of that table, but D and trimming were determined from the DNA. The repertoire has about 2 million clones, about 94% of them found once; the top ten carry 0.85% to 1.2%.

V is TRBV5-1 and J is TRBJ1-1; perhaps TRBD1 as D (5 bases). The sample taken for sequencing was naive CD8+ T cells sorted from blood. This receptor was obtained from a man aged 18 to 29 in good health. The CDR3 coding sequence is TGCGCCAGCAGCTTGGTTGGGGCGCTGGGAGCTTTCTTT. This sequence encodes CASSLVGALGAFF. The full variable domain, with the rest looked up from reference TRBV5-1 and TRBJ1-1, is KAGVTQTPRYLIKTRGQQVTLSCSPISGHRSVSWYQQTPGQGLQFLFEYFSETQRNKGNFPGRFSGRQFSNSRSEMNVSTLELGDSALYLCASSLVGALGAFFGQGTRLTVV.